This T cell receptor beta chain was captured by sequencing in a study of long-term antiretroviral therapy in people with HIV. The assay, immunoSEQ v3.0, was run at survey level. The protocol was immunoSEQ multiplex PCR, while the TCRdb copy is restricted to in-frame clones and leaves out a portion. The profile covers 30,000 to 40,000 clones, with under 85% appearing a single time and 6.2% taken by the ten largest. The CDR3 sequence is 12 residues long. The germline gives CDR1 SQVTM, CDR2 ANQGSEA. The V end was cut by 4 bases, the J end by 0 bases, with 6 bases between. The V gene is TRBV29-1, the J gene TRBJ1-2; no reliable D call. This receptor was identified in a man younger than 35 with HIV. Sequenced here: unsorted PBMCs, sampled 1 year after starting antiretroviral therapy. The CDR3 is CSVGGSNYGYTF. The CDR3 DNA is TGCAGCGTTGGAGGGTCTAACTATGGCTACACCTTC.